This is a list of T cell receptor beta chains from one sample in a study of T cells after yellow fever vaccination. TCRdb processed the 5' RACE reads anew with MiXCR; each CDR3 protein has one entry. The sample lists fewer than 450,000 distinct CDR3 sequences; approximately 10% were seen once. The sample here was PBMCs, taken on the day of the first yellow fever vaccination. These receptor sequences come from a man in his late teens or twenties who received the YFV17D yellow fever vaccine. The CDR3 runs from the conserved cysteine through the conserved F or W. The order of the fields is V gene, J gene, CDR3 protein.

TRBV12-3/TRBV12-4	TRBJ2-5	CASSWGQGKETQYF
TRBV3-1	TRBJ1-6	CASSPQFRTAQPLHF
TRBV7-2	TRBJ2-1	CASRLGADNEQFF
TRBV11-1	TRBJ2-5	CASSLQAPIQETQYF
TRBV20-1	TRBJ2-1	CSANPSGGGYNEQFF
TRBV24-1	TRBJ2-3	CATRGGTKDTQYF
TRBV5-1	TRBJ1-6	CTSSLGQGANSPLHF
TRBV20-1	TRBJ1-4	CSARDREYEKLFF
TRBV4-2	TRBJ2-6	CASSRGDRDRGLHLSGANVLTF
TRBV6-6	TRBJ2-1	CASSAGGHEQFF
TRBV6-2/TRBV6-3	TRBJ1-1	CASTARAFF
TRBV29-1	TRBJ2-7	CSVGSLYEQYF
TRBV21-1	TRBJ2-2	CAKGQGERRTGELFF
TRBV20-1	TRBJ2-1	CSARIDSSSYNEQFF
TRBV20-1	TRBJ2-3	CSAYPGGPDTQYF
TRBV5-1	TRBJ2-6	CASSSGGSGANVLTF
TRBV9	TRBJ1-3	CASSASDRDGGNTIYF
TRBV4-2	TRBJ1-1	CASSQETGAPDTEAFF
TRBV4-2	TRBJ2-5	CASSQAEGIGQETQYF
TRBV12-3/TRBV12-4	TRBJ1-1	CASSLGTGKAFF
TRBV15	TRBJ2-2	CATSRRGDDTGELFF
TRBV30	TRBJ2-1	CAWARGSGSYNEQFF
TRBV6-5	TRBJ2-5	CASSTGETQYF
TRBV4-3	TRBJ2-5	CASSQDVSSGGQETQYF
TRBV10-3	TRBJ2-3	CAISGPGGQDTQYF
TRBV20-1	TRBJ2-3	CSARDPAGPGDTQYF
TRBV18	TRBJ1-1	CASSPGQGTRTEAFF
TRBV28	TRBJ2-3	CASSVSGGLTDTQYF
TRBV6-5	TRBJ2-7	CASSYSSASPYEQYF
TRBV29-1	TRBJ1-2	CSVGGDHGYTF
TRBV11-2	TRBJ1-3	CASSRNRNTIYF
TRBV12-3/TRBV12-4	TRBJ1-1	CASQLRGLMGTEAFF
TRBV7-7	TRBJ2-2	CASSFQEGAGELFF
TRBV5-6	TRBJ1-2	CASSFRQDQGNYGYTF
TRBV6-2/TRBV6-3	TRBJ2-3	CASSLRQGPETDTQYF
TRBV7-8	TRBJ2-7	CASSSGRLYEQYF
TRBV20-1	TRBJ2-3	CSASSGATSTDTQYF
TRBV5-1	TRBJ1-1	CASSTGGEAFF
TRBV9	TRBJ1-4	CASSLETGSSNEKLFF
TRBV5-4	TRBJ1-3	CASSLAPAGGGRNTIYF
TRBV20-1	TRBJ1-4	CSASSLNEKLFF
TRBV7-6	TRBJ2-5	CASSLGLLAGDSIAETQYF
TRBV20-1	TRBJ1-1	CSARDAHTEAFF
TRBV10-3	TRBJ2-1	CAMGSGELNEQFF
TRBV7-9	TRBJ1-1	CASSPTGQGTEAFF
TRBV24-1	TRBJ2-2	CATSDLPIPGQVYPGELFF
TRBV9	TRBJ2-7	CASSSGAVAGGPDGEQYF
TRBV5-6	TRBJ2-2	CASSAPGTGNTGELFF
TRBV5-1	TRBJ2-3	CASSLGQGADTQYF
TRBV24-1	TRBJ2-3	CATSDLTSGGGLDTQYF
TRBV18	TRBJ1-1	CASSPLTTEAFF
TRBV4-1	TRBJ2-5	CASRPRKLRTSGNQETQYF